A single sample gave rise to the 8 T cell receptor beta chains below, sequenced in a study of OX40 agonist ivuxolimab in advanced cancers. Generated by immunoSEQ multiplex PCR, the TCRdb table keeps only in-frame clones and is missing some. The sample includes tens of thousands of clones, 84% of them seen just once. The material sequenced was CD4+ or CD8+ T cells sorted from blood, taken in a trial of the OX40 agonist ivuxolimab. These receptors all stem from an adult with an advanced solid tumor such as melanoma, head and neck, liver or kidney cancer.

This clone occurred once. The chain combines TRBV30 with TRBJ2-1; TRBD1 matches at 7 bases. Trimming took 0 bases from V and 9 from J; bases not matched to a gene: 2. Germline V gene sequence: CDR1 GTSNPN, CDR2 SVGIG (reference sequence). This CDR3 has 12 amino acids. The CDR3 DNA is TGTGCCTGGAGTGTACAGGGGATTGAGCAGTTCTTC. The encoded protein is CAWSVQGIEQFF.

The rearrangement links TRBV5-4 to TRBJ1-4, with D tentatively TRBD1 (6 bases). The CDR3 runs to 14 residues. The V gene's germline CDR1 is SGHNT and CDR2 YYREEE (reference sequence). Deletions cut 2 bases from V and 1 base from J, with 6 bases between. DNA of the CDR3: TGTGCCAGCAGCTTAGGGGGAACTAATGAAAAACTGTTTTTT. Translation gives CASSLGGTNEKLFF.

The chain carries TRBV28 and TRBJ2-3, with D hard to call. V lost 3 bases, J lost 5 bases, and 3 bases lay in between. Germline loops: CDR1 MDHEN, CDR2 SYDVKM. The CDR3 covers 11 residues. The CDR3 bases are TGTGCCAGCAGTTTGAGAGATACGCAGTATTTT. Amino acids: CASSLRDTQYF.

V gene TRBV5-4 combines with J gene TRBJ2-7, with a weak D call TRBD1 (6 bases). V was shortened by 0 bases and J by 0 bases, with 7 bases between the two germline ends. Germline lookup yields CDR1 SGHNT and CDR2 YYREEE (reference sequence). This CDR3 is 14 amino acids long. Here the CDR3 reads CASSLEGGSYEQYF. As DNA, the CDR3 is TGTGCCAGCAGCTTGGAAGGGGGCTCCTACGAGCAGTACTTC. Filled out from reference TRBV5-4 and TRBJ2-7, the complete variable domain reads ETGVTQSPTHLIKTRGQQVTLRCSSQSGHNTVSWYQQALGQGPQFIFQYYREEENGRGNFPPRFSGLQFPNYSSELNVNALELDDSALYLCASSLEGGSYEQYFGPGTRLTVT.

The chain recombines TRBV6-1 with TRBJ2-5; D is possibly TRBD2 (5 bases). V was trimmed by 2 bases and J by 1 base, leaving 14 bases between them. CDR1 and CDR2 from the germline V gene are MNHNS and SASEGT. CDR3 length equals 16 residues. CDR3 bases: TGTGCCAGCAGTGAACAAGGACTGCAAGCCCAAGAGACCCAGTACTTC. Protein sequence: CASSEQGLQAQETQYF.

In DNA form, the CDR3 reads TGTGCCATCAGTGAGGACTCGAGGGCCAACGTCCTGACTTTC. It yields the protein CAISEDSRANVLTF. V gene TRBV10-3 combines with J gene TRBJ2-6; D is uncertain. Per the germline V gene, CDR1 is ENHRY and CDR2 is SYGVKD. Trimming removed 2 bases from V and 5 bases from J, with 7 bases in between. The CDR3 is 14 residues long.

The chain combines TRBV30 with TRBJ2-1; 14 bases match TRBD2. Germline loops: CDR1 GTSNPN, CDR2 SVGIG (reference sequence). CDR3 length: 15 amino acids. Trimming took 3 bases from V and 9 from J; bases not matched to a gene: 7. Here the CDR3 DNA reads TGTGCCTGGAGCTCCGGGACTAGCGGGAGAATTGAGCAGTTCTTC. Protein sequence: CAWSSGTSGRIEQFF.

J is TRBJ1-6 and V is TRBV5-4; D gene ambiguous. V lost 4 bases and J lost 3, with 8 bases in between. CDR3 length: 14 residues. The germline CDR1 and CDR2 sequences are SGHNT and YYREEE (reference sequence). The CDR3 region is CASSQDGYNSPLHF. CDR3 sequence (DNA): TGTGCCAGCAGCCAAGACGGCTATAATTCACCCCTCCACTTT. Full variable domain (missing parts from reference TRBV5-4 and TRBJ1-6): ETGVTQSPTHLIKTRGQQVTLRCSSQSGHNTVSWYQQALGQGPQFIFQYYREEENGRGNFPPRFSGLQFPNYSSELNVNALELDDSALYLCASSQDGYNSPLHFGNGTRLTVT.